Listed here is a single TCR beta chain. These data originate in a study of blood T cell repertoires in COVID-19. Study details: The cDNA or gDNA used as material had been derived from T cells, B-cell-depleted T cells, or PBMCs.

The length of the CDR3 is 18 residues. Germline assignment: CDR1 WNHNN and CDR2 SYGVQD (reference sequence). V dropped 7 bases and J dropped 4; count of bases not matched to a gene: 18. Here immunoSEQ multiplex PCR was the method, and the copy in TCRdb shows in-frame clones only, minus some. The sample consists of about 150,000 clones, 90% to 95% of them appearing once. This receptor was obtained from a man over 45 with acute or convalescent COVID-19. Sequencing input: peripheral blood. The chain carries TRBV10-1 and TRBJ2-1; TRBD2 matches 8 bases. The CDR3 nucleotides are TGCGCCAGCATTTTAACTAGGACTAGCCCAAGAACGTACAATGAGCAGTTCTTC. Protein sequence: CASILTRTSPRTYNEQFF.